The 30 T cell receptor beta chains in this list originate from one sample, sequenced in a study of blood T cells in healthy people across ages. Through a sample-barcoded 5' primer and a J-beta primer mix, a second PCR was run for roughly 7 to 12 cycles. MiXCR was run by TCRdb on the 5' RACE reads, yielding one entry per CDR3 protein. The table records some 1.1 million distinct CDR3 sequences, roughly two fifths of them present only once. Sequencing was carried out using blood. These receptors all stem from a man between 18 and 29 years old in good health.

V and J are TRBV7-2 and TRBJ1-2; unclear D gene. Trimming shortened V by 5 bases and J by 7 bases, and 20 bases separated the two germline ends. The CDR3 runs to 15 residues. Germline lookup yields CDR1 SGHTA and CDR2 FQGNSA. The CDR3 DNA is TGTGCCAGCAGCCCAAGGGCCGAATCTACCCCTGGCTACACCTTC. It codes for CASSPRAESTPGYTF.

This clonotype turned up a few times. This rearrangement joins TRBV4-3 to TRBJ2-3; D possibly corresponds to TRBD2 (6 bases). Trimming cost V 0 bases and J 3 bases, with 13 bases left between them. The CDR3 is 16 amino acids. Germline V lookup: CDR1 LGHNA, CDR2 YSLEER. The CDR3 loop reads CASSQDAAGRTDTQYF. In nucleotides, the CDR3 is TGCGCCAGCAGCCAAGATGCGGCGGGGAGGACAGATACGCAGTATTTT.

This clonotype came up a few times. The rearrangement joins TRBV13 to TRBJ1-1; D call uncertain. V lost 7 bases and J 1 base, leaving 4 bases between the germline ends. Germline V lookup: CDR1 PRHDT, CDR2 FYEKMQ (reference sequence). The CDR3 has 11 amino acids. The CDR3 reads CASTANTEAFF. In nucleotides, the CDR3 is TGTGCCAGCACCGCGAACACTGAAGCTTTCTTT.

The CDR3 region has the DNA TGTGCCAGCAGTGTAAGGCGGGGGGGCCTTAGTAATGAGCAGTTCTTC. It is translated as CASSVRRGGLSNEQFF. The chain links TRBV6-1 to TRBJ2-1, with 9 bases that match TRBD2. The CDR3 runs 16 residues. V was pared by 4 bases and J by 7 bases, with 11 bases of the junction left unmatched. The germline V gene has CDR1 MNHNS and CDR2 SASEGT.

This clonotype was seen just once. A much larger clone lies a single base off, so this may be a read error. Here the CDR3 reads CATSTIGVETQYF. For the CDR3, the DNA is TGTGCCACCAGTACCATAGGGGTAGAGACCCAGTACTTC. The rearrangement uses TRBV24-1 and TRBJ2-5; tentative D call: TRBD1 (5 bases). CDR3 length: 13 residues. V was shortened by 6 bases and J by 4 bases, with 11 bases between the two germline ends. Germline values: CDR1 KGHDR, CDR2 SFDVKD.

The genes are TRBV4-2 and TRBJ2-1; a weak D match, TRBD1 (6 bases). Germline V gene lookup returns CDR1 LGHNA and CDR2 YNFKEQ. V gave up 2 bases and J gave up 8 bases, with 13 bases separating them. The CDR3 length is 14 residues. The CDR3 region is CASSQYRARDEQFF. CDR3 nucleotides: TGTGCCAGCAGCCAATACAGGGCGCGGGATGAGCAGTTCTTC.

This clonotype was observed a handful of times. The gene calls are TRBV6-5 and TRBJ1-1; TRBD1 agrees at 8 bases. Germline V lookup: CDR1 MNHEY, CDR2 SVGAGI. The CDR3 sequence is 15 residues long. The V segment lost 2 bases and the J segment 4 bases; nucleotides outside the gene matches: 6. The CDR3 is CASSYGAGGVTEAFF. The CDR3 DNA sequence: TGTGCCAGCAGTTACGGGGCAGGGGGCGTCACTGAAGCTTTCTTT.

The chain recombines TRBV27 with TRBJ2-5; D is unresolved. The CDR3 is 14 amino acids. Germline lookup yields CDR1 MNHEY and CDR2 SMNVEV (reference sequence). The V end was cut by 2 bases, the J end by 5 bases, with 12 bases between. CDR3 DNA: TGTGCCAGCAGTTTAAAACCATTCGGTGAGACCCAGTACTTC. Residues: CASSLKPFGETQYF.

V is TRBV28 and J is TRBJ2-3, with 8 bases that match TRBD1. The junction had 4 bases not matched to a gene; V was cut back by 4 bases and J by 1 base. The CDR3 has 15 residues. Germline CDR1 is MDHEN and CDR2 is SYDVKM. The CDR3 sequence is CASSSPQGGTDTQYF. Here the CDR3 DNA reads TGTGCCAGCAGTTCCCCACAGGGGGGCACAGATACGCAGTATTTT.

The chain links TRBV20-1 to TRBJ1-2, with a possible D match to TRBD1 (5 bases). The V gene lost 5 bases and the J gene lost 2 bases, with 24 bases spanning the gap. Germline lookup yields CDR1 DFQATT and CDR2 SNEGSKA (reference sequence). The CDR3 loop spans 17 amino acids. CDR3 loop: CSAPSGIQREANYGYTF. DNA for the CDR3: TGCAGTGCTCCTTCAGGGATTCAAAGAGAGGCAAACTATGGCTACACCTTC.

This clonotype was counted many times. The chain recombines TRBV25-1 with TRBJ2-1; D is unclear. Germline CDR1 is MGHDK and CDR2 is SYGVNS. V was pared by 7 bases and J by 2 bases, with 9 bases between. The CDR3 is made up of 13 amino acids. The CDR3 loop reads CASIGKTYNEQFF. CDR3 coding DNA: TGTGCCAGCATTGGGAAAACCTACAATGAGCAGTTCTTC.

The chain links TRBV2 to TRBJ2-4; D ambiguous. The germline V gene has CDR1 SNHLY and CDR2 FYNNEI. The CDR3 consists of 16 residues. Trimming cost V 8 bases and J 2 bases, with 19 bases left between them. CDR3 sequence reads: CASGRPDGYTKNIQYF. For the CDR3, the DNA is TGTGCCAGCGGCCGACCGGACGGATACACCAAAAACATTCAGTACTTC.

The chain has TRBV24-1 and TRBJ1-1; D call uncertain. CDR1 KGHDR and CDR2 SFDVKD come from the germline V gene. Trimming removed 1 base from V and 2 bases from J, with 19 bases in between. The CDR3 covers 18 residues. This chain's CDR3 is CATSDFAGGRRTNTEAFF. DNA for the CDR3: TGTGCCACCAGTGATTTTGCGGGTGGCAGGCGTACTAACACTGAAGCTTTCTTT.

This clonotype was found a few times. The gene calls are TRBV7-3 and TRBJ2-2; no clear D gene. The V end lost 1 base, the J end lost 1 base, and 10 bases lay between the germline ends. Germline CDR1 and CDR2: SGHTA and FQGTGA. The CDR3 length is 16 residues. CDR3 sequence (DNA): TGTGCCAGCAGCTTAATAGCCTTCCAGAACACCGGGGAGCTGTTTTTT. The encoded protein is CASSLIAFQNTGELFF.

The chain is built from TRBV7-2 and TRBJ2-5; possible D gene TRBD1, 5 bases. Looked up from germline, CDR1 is SGHTA and CDR2 is FQGNSA. The CDR3 sequence is 13 residues long. The V gene lost 7 bases and the J gene lost 11 bases, with 20 bases spanning the gap. The DNA for the CDR3 is TGTGCCAGCACCCCCGGCAGGGCTAATGAGCAGTACTTC. It specifies CASTPGRANEQYF.

This clonotype has a handful of counts. The chain has TRBV20-1 and TRBJ2-3; the D gene is possibly TRBD1 (6 bases). The CDR3 loop spans 16 amino acids. V was trimmed by 5 bases and J by 1 base, leaving 19 bases between them. Germline values: CDR1 DFQATT, CDR2 SNEGSKA (reference sequence). The CDR3 loop reads CSAFRTGTPRTDTQYF. CDR3 coding DNA: TGCAGTGCTTTTCGTACGGGGACACCACGCACAGATACGCAGTATTTT.

CDR3 nucleotide sequence: TGTGCCAGCAGCCCTAAGGACAGGGAGAAAGCTTTCTTT. Protein product: CASSPKDREKAFF. The rearrangement joins TRBV5-5 to TRBJ1-1, with TRBD1 identical over 8 bases. The CDR3 is made up of 13 amino acids. Germline V gene lookup returns CDR1 SGHKS and CDR2 YYEKEE (reference sequence). V was pared by 4 bases and J by 9 bases, with 8 bases of the junction left unmatched.

This chain uses TRBV6-2 or TRBV6-3 with TRBJ2-2; TRBD1 matches at 7 bases. V lost 7 bases, J lost 5 bases, and 19 bases stayed unmatched. Germline-derived CDR1 and CDR2 are MNHEY and SVGEGT. CDR3 length: 18 residues. CDR3 sequence: CASNRRGTALPRTGELFF. CDR3 nucleotide sequence: TGTGCCAGCAACCGAAGAGGGACAGCCCTCCCTAGGACCGGGGAGCTGTTTTTT.

J is TRBJ2-3 and V is TRBV9, with TRBD2 matching over 10 bases. This CDR3 region has 16 residues. CDR1 and CDR2 (germline): SGDLS, YYNGEE. V trimming: 1 base; J trimming: 3 bases; junction bases outside the gene matches: 5. CDR3 residues: CASSVYSGGRTDTQYF. CDR3 sequence (DNA): TGTGCCAGCAGCGTATATAGCGGGGGGAGGACAGATACGCAGTATTTT.

This clonotype was seen a handful of times. In nucleotides, the CDR3 is TGCGCCAGCAGCCAAGATGCAACGATCGGCGATACGCAGTATTTT. It codes for CASSQDATIGDTQYF. The chain carries TRBV4-3 and TRBJ2-3, with D unclear. Germline CDR1 and CDR2: LGHNA and YSLEER. The CDR3 sequence is 15 residues long. V lost 0 bases and J 6 bases, leaving 13 bases between the germline ends.

This clonotype was detected many times. A much more abundant neighbour one base away suggests this may be a read error. The gene calls are TRBV2 and TRBJ2-1; D is uncertain. The CDR3 spans 12 residues. Germline CDR1 reads SNHLY; CDR2 reads FYNNEI. V was trimmed by 6 bases and J by 13 bases, leaving 16 bases between them. CDR3 sequence: CASRTDGNQQFF. The CDR3 DNA follows: TGTGCCAGCAGGACGGACGGCAATCAACAGTTCTTC.

The V gene is TRBV20-1, the J gene TRBJ1-1; TRBD1 might be the D (5 bases). CDR3 length: 14 amino acids. Per germline, CDR1 DFQATT and CDR2 SNEGSKA (reference sequence). V was pared by 3 bases and J by 4 bases, with 15 bases between. The chain's CDR3 is CSARPNGGSTEAFF. In DNA form, the CDR3 reads TGCAGTGCTAGGCCAAATGGGGGATCCACTGAAGCTTTCTTT.

V and J are TRBV14 and TRBJ2-1, with a possible D match to TRBD1 (6 bases). The germline gives CDR1 SGHDN, CDR2 FVKESK. This CDR3 is 15 amino acids long. Trimming removed 6 bases from V and 2 bases from J, with 14 bases in between. CDR3 region: CASRPGVTAYNEQFF. CDR3 coding DNA: TGTGCCAGCAGGCCAGGGGTTACTGCCTACAATGAGCAGTTCTTC.

This clonotype occurred a few times. The gene calls are TRBV2 and TRBJ2-5; tentative D call: TRBD2 (6 bases). The CDR3 loop spans 15 amino acids. Germline V gives CDR1 SNHLY, CDR2 FYNNEI. Trimming removed 5 bases from V and 5 bases from J, with 18 bases in between. The CDR3 DNA sequence: TGTGCCAGCAGTTTCTGGACTACCGCTGGGGAGACCCAGTACTTC. Its translation is CASSFWTTAGETQYF.

The V gene is TRBV18, the J gene TRBJ1-2; a possible D gene is TRBD1 (5 bases). The V gene lost 0 bases and the J gene lost 8 bases, with 16 bases spanning the gap. Germline loops: CDR1 KGHSH, CDR2 LQKENI. The CDR3 is made up of 15 amino acids. The CDR3 DNA sequence: TGTGCCAGCTCACCACCGAGCCTCGAAGGGGACGGCTACACCTTC. Protein sequence: CASSPPSLEGDGYTF.

In its sample, this clonotype was seen a few times. The gene calls are TRBV7-6 and TRBJ2-7; no clear D. Germline V CDR1 and CDR2: SGHVS, FNYEAQ. This CDR3 comprises 15 residues. V was pared by 1 base and J by 5 bases, with 15 bases between. CDR3 coding DNA: TGTGCCAGCAGCTTAGAGGCCTCCCTGGGAAACGAGCAGTACTTC. Translation: CASSLEASLGNEQYF.

The chain is built from TRBV7-9 and TRBJ2-3; D perhaps matches TRBD1 (6 bases). The CDR3 spans 17 residues. V lost 4 bases and J lost 2, with 19 bases in between. The germline CDR1 and CDR2 sequences are SEHNR and FQNEAQ (reference sequence). The CDR3: CASSSTFGQLFTDTQYF. CDR3 nucleotides: TGTGCCAGCAGCTCCACCTTTGGACAGCTTTTCACAGATACGCAGTATTTT.

The chain uses TRBV20-1 and TRBJ2-2; D not resolved. The CDR3 totals 14 residues. The V gene's germline CDR1 is DFQATT and CDR2 SNEGSKA (reference sequence). Trimming removed 5 bases at V and 1 base at J, with 11 bases between. In DNA, the CDR3 is TGCAGTGCTCCTCCTCCCCAGAACACCGGGGAGCTGTTTTTT. Its protein product is CSAPPPQNTGELFF.

The gene calls are TRBV7-2 and TRBJ1-6; TRBD1 might be the D (6 bases). CDR3 length equals 16 residues. Germline V gene sequence: CDR1 SGHTA, CDR2 FQGNSA. The V gene lost 0 bases and the J gene lost 6 bases, with 12 bases spanning the gap. CDR3 nucleotides: TGTGCCAGCAGCTTAGCGGGGACATCGTCTAATTCACCCCTCCACTTT. Translating it yields CASSLAGTSSNSPLHF.

This clonotype was recorded a few times. The gene calls are TRBV5-5 and TRBJ2-7; a weak D match, TRBD1 (6 bases). Germline assignment: CDR1 SGHKS and CDR2 YYEKEE (reference sequence). The CDR3 is 16 amino acids. Trimming left V 0 bases short and J 1 base short, with 14 bases between. The CDR3: CASSLAVTGTSYEQYF. In DNA, the CDR3 is TGTGCCAGCAGCTTGGCCGTGACAGGTACTTCCTACGAGCAGTACTTC.